The source of this T cell receptor (beta chain) is a study of cytomegalovirus exposure and HLA in healthy donors. As concerns this clone: The CDR3 end shows no conserved phenylalanine or tryptophan, and so a read error is likely.

PCR was performed using 60 Vbeta and 13 Jbeta primers. The repertoire was sequenced with immunoSEQ multiplex PCR; TCRdb's copy has only in-frame clones and lacks some. The table lists 210,000 or so clones, roughly 80% of them singletons. CDR3 length equals 17 residues. Germline CDR1 and CDR2: MNHEY and SMNVEV (reference sequence). V lost 5 bases and J lost 0, with 19 bases in between. The V gene is TRBV27, the J gene TRBJ1-1, with a weak D call TRBD1 (5 bases). The sequence came from a young woman in good health and CMV-seropositive. Sequencing input: PBMCs. The CDR3 reads CASSRRDLRLMNTEAFL. CDR3 bases: TGTGCCAGCAGTCGGCGGGACCTCAGGCTGATGAACACTGAAGCTTTCCTT.